The rows below give T cell receptor beta chains drawn from one sample of a study of blood T cell repertoires in COVID-19. This table comes from immunoSEQ multiplex PCR, and its TCRdb copy is limited to in-frame clones, with some not included. The sample contains 100,000 or so clones, around nine tenths of which appear only once. Sequencing was carried out using peripheral blood. The receptors were sampled from a woman aged 50 to 65 with COVID-19, enrolled during active disease. Both conserved end residues are part of each CDR3. The D gene is left open where the match is weak. The size of a clone is reported for some rows only, either as once, few or many, or as a class for expanded clones.

clone_size: NA; j_call: TRBJ2-3; v_call: TRBV11-2; d_call: NA; cdr3_aa: CASSLQGLANTDTQYF; cdr3_nt: TGTGCCAGCAGCTTACAAGGACTGGCGAACACAGATACGCAGTATTTT
clone_size: NA; j_call: TRBJ1-2; v_call: TRBV30; d_call: TRBD1; cdr3_aa: CAWTDRVDGYTF; cdr3_nt: TGTGCCTGGACCGACAGGGTGGATGGCTACACCTTC
clone_size: NA; j_call: TRBJ2-3; v_call: TRBV7-9; d_call: NA; cdr3_aa: CASSYPGEGTDTQYF; cdr3_nt: TGTGCCAGCAGCTACCCAGGGGAGGGGACAGATACGCAGTATTTT
clone_size: NA; j_call: TRBJ1-5; v_call: TRBV5-1; d_call: NA; cdr3_aa: CASSLDIADTTFYSNQPQHF; cdr3_nt: TGCGCCAGCAGCTTGGATATCGCAGACACCACCTTTTATAGCAATCAGCCCCAGCATTTT
clone_size: NA; j_call: TRBJ2-3; v_call: TRBV5-6; d_call: NA; cdr3_aa: CASSLATGRTDTQYF; cdr3_nt: TGTGCCAGCAGCTTGGCGACAGGACGCACAGATACGCAGTATTTT
clone_size: NA; j_call: TRBJ2-5; v_call: TRBV2; d_call: NA; cdr3_aa: CASSADLGRQETQYF; cdr3_nt: TGTGCCAGCAGTGCCGATCTGGGGCGTCAAGAGACCCAGTACTTC
clone_size: NA; j_call: TRBJ2-1; v_call: TRBV27; d_call: TRBD2; cdr3_aa: CASSPRGGRYNEQFF; cdr3_nt: TGTGCCAGCAGCCCCCGGGGGGGCCGCTACAATGAGCAGTTCTTC
clone_size: once; j_call: TRBJ1-2; v_call: TRBV19; d_call: NA; cdr3_aa: CASSIMASNYGYTF; cdr3_nt: TGTGCCAGTAGTATAATGGCATCTAACTATGGCTACACCTTC
clone_size: NA; j_call: TRBJ2-3; v_call: TRBV27; d_call: TRBD2; cdr3_aa: CASSFGLAGADTQYF; cdr3_nt: TGTGCCAGCAGTTTTGGGCTAGCGGGGGCAGATACGCAGTATTTT
clone_size: NA; j_call: TRBJ2-1; v_call: TRBV6-2/TRBV6-3; d_call: NA; cdr3_aa: CASSYIGGEQFF; cdr3_nt: TGTGCCAGCAGTTACATCGGGGGAGAGCAGTTCTTC
clone_size: NA; j_call: TRBJ1-3; v_call: TRBV4-1; d_call: NA; cdr3_aa: CASSQDQGYTDTIYF; cdr3_nt: TGCGCCAGCAGCCAAGATCAGGGGTATACGGACACCATATATTTT
clone_size: NA; j_call: TRBJ1-2; v_call: TRBV29-1; d_call: NA; cdr3_aa: CSAQTEQSYGYTF; cdr3_nt: TGCAGCGCCCAAACAGAACAGTCCTATGGCTACACCTTC
clone_size: NA; j_call: TRBJ1-5; v_call: TRBV2; d_call: TRBD1; cdr3_aa: CASSETGGPNQPQHF; cdr3_nt: TGTGCCAGCAGTGAAACAGGGGGGCCCAATCAGCCCCAGCATTTT
clone_size: NA; j_call: TRBJ1-6; v_call: TRBV3-1/TRBV3-2; d_call: NA; cdr3_aa: CASSPLPGSNSPLHF; cdr3_nt: TGTGCCAGCAGCCCCCTTCCAGGGTCCAATTCACCCCTCCACTTT
clone_size: NA; j_call: TRBJ1-1; v_call: TRBV4-1; d_call: NA; cdr3_aa: CASSQDHTNTEAFF; cdr3_nt: TGCGCCAGCAGCCAAGATCACACGAACACTGAAGCTTTCTTT
clone_size: NA; j_call: TRBJ2-6; v_call: TRBV7-6; d_call: TRBD2; cdr3_aa: CASSSPGTSGGAPGANVLTF; cdr3_nt: TGTGCCAGCAGCAGCCCCGGGACTAGCGGGGGGGCCCCTGGGGCCAACGTCCTGACTTTC
clone_size: few; j_call: TRBJ1-1; v_call: TRBV5-1; d_call: NA; cdr3_aa: CASSLEASTEAFF; cdr3_nt: TGCGCCAGCAGCTTGGAGGCTAGCACTGAAGCTTTCTTT
clone_size: NA; j_call: TRBJ1-2; v_call: TRBV25-1; d_call: TRBD1; cdr3_aa: CASSEYPGGSYGYTF; cdr3_nt: TGTGCCAGCAGTGAATACCCAGGGGGTAGCTATGGCTACACCTTC
clone_size: NA; j_call: TRBJ2-2; v_call: TRBV9; d_call: TRBD1; cdr3_aa: CASSPRVGQVVTGELFF; cdr3_nt: TGTGCCAGCAGCCCTAGGGTCGGACAGGTCGTCACCGGGGAGCTGTTTTTT
clone_size: NA; j_call: TRBJ2-1; v_call: TRBV7-3; d_call: NA; cdr3_aa: CASSLTSNNEQFF; cdr3_nt: TGTGCCAGCAGCTTAACGTCTAACAATGAGCAGTTCTTC
clone_size: NA; j_call: TRBJ1-2; v_call: TRBV7-6; d_call: TRBD1; cdr3_aa: CASSLTQGADYGYTF; cdr3_nt: TGTGCCAGCAGCTTAACACAGGGGGCCGACTATGGCTACACCTTC
clone_size: NA; j_call: TRBJ1-6; v_call: TRBV7-2; d_call: NA; cdr3_aa: CASGRDIGLPGSPLHF; cdr3_nt: TGTGCCAGCGGTCGGGACATAGGTTTACCCGGTTCACCCCTCCACTTT
clone_size: NA; j_call: TRBJ2-2; v_call: TRBV10-3; d_call: NA; cdr3_aa: CATSGAGELFF; cdr3_nt: TGTGCCACCTCAGGCGCCGGGGAGCTGTTTTTT
clone_size: once; j_call: TRBJ2-3; v_call: TRBV6-2/TRBV6-3; d_call: NA; cdr3_aa: CASSYRLPTDTQYF; cdr3_nt: TGTGCCAGCAGTTACCGGTTACCCACAGATACGCAGTATTTT
clone_size: NA; j_call: TRBJ1-6; v_call: TRBV2; d_call: NA; cdr3_aa: CASIREAASYNSPLHF; cdr3_nt: TGTGCCAGCATACGGGAGGCGGCGTCCTATAATTCACCCCTCCACTTT
clone_size: NA; j_call: TRBJ1-1; v_call: TRBV12-5; d_call: NA; cdr3_aa: CASIVAGVVDRTEAFF; cdr3_nt: TGTGCTAGTATAGTGGCGGGAGTTGTCGACCGGACTGAAGCTTTCTTT
clone_size: NA; j_call: TRBJ1-2; v_call: TRBV20-1; d_call: NA; cdr3_aa: CSCQGRYGYTF; cdr3_nt: TGCAGTTGCCAGGGCCGCTATGGCTACACCTTC
clone_size: NA; j_call: TRBJ1-1; v_call: TRBV6-5; d_call: NA; cdr3_aa: CASSPRQIEAFF; cdr3_nt: TGTGCCAGCAGTCCGCGACAGATTGAAGCTTTCTTT
clone_size: once; j_call: TRBJ1-6; v_call: TRBV3-1/TRBV3-2; d_call: TRBD1; cdr3_aa: CASSLGQGGVSAHF; cdr3_nt: TGTGCCAGCAGCCTGGGACAGGGGGGCGTGTCAGCCCACTTT
clone_size: NA; j_call: TRBJ1-2; v_call: TRBV6-5; d_call: NA; cdr3_aa: CASSPTGDYGYTF; cdr3_nt: TGTGCCAGCAGTCCCACCGGGGACTATGGCTACACCTTC
clone_size: NA; j_call: TRBJ2-3; v_call: TRBV18; d_call: NA; cdr3_aa: CASSPLTGPTTDTQYF; cdr3_nt: TGTGCCAGCTCACCTTTAACAGGCCCTACCACAGATACGCAGTATTTT
clone_size: NA; j_call: TRBJ2-1; v_call: TRBV19; d_call: NA; cdr3_aa: CASSMGWGDTYNEQFF; cdr3_nt: TGTGCCAGTAGTATGGGATGGGGGGATACCTACAATGAGCAGTTCTTC
clone_size: once; j_call: TRBJ2-1; v_call: TRBV6-2/TRBV6-3; d_call: TRBD1; cdr3_aa: CASSRRTGWSYNEQFF; cdr3_nt: TGTGCCAGCAGTCGACGGACAGGGTGGTCCTACAATGAGCAGTTCTTC
clone_size: NA; j_call: TRBJ2-1; v_call: TRBV29-1; d_call: NA; cdr3_aa: CSVDVGGQWNEQFF; cdr3_nt: TGCAGCGTCGACGTGGGGGGGCAATGGAATGAGCAGTTCTTC
clone_size: NA; j_call: TRBJ1-1; v_call: TRBV6-5; d_call: NA; cdr3_aa: CASRSPTEAFF; cdr3_nt: TGTGCCAGCAGGAGTCCCACTGAAGCTTTCTTT
clone_size: NA; j_call: TRBJ1-1; v_call: TRBV5-1; d_call: NA; cdr3_aa: CASSLDLYENTEAFF; cdr3_nt: TGCGCCAGCAGCTTGGATCTCTATGAGAACACTGAAGCTTTCTTT
clone_size: NA; j_call: TRBJ1-3; v_call: TRBV7-2; d_call: NA; cdr3_aa: CASRPGGPSSGNTIYF; cdr3_nt: TGTGCCAGCCGGCCGGGGGGACCTAGCTCTGGAAACACCATATATTTT
clone_size: NA; j_call: TRBJ1-2; v_call: TRBV6-5; d_call: NA; cdr3_aa: CASSFLQGGGYTF; cdr3_nt: TGTGCCAGCAGTTTTCTACAGGGTGGTGGCTACACCTTC
clone_size: NA; j_call: TRBJ1-5; v_call: TRBV23-1; d_call: NA; cdr3_aa: CASSFLLLGPLRHF; cdr3_nt: TGCGCCAGCAGCTTCCTACTATTGGGGCCACTAAGGCATTTT
clone_size: NA; j_call: TRBJ2-1; v_call: TRBV6-6; d_call: TRBD2; cdr3_aa: CASTRTSKTYNEQFF; cdr3_nt: TGTGCCAGCACCAGGACTAGTAAGACCTACAATGAGCAGTTCTTC
clone_size: NA; j_call: TRBJ2-1; v_call: TRBV11-2; d_call: TRBD1; cdr3_aa: CASSYLRQGAIINEQFF; cdr3_nt: TGTGCCAGCAGCTACCTCCGACAGGGGGCGATTATAAATGAGCAGTTCTTC
clone_size: NA; j_call: TRBJ1-4; v_call: TRBV15; d_call: NA; cdr3_aa: CATSTRGWDEKLFF; cdr3_nt: TGTGCCACCAGCACCAGGGGATGGGATGAAAAACTGTTTTTT
clone_size: NA; j_call: TRBJ1-4; v_call: TRBV6-4; d_call: TRBD1; cdr3_aa: CASSEAGGVNEKLFF; cdr3_nt: TGTGCCAGCAGTGAGGCAGGGGGCGTCAATGAAAAACTGTTTTTT
clone_size: NA; j_call: TRBJ2-2; v_call: TRBV7-9; d_call: TRBD2; cdr3_aa: CASSLVETSEAAGELFF; cdr3_nt: TGTGCCAGCAGCTTGGTTGAGACTAGCGAGGCGGCCGGGGAGCTGTTTTTT
clone_size: NA; j_call: TRBJ1-3; v_call: TRBV28; d_call: NA; cdr3_aa: CASSSSGLGNTIYF; cdr3_nt: NA
clone_size: NA; j_call: TRBJ1-4; v_call: TRBV28; d_call: NA; cdr3_aa: CASKSGGYNEKLFF; cdr3_nt: TGTGCCAGCAAATCGGGAGGGTATAATGAAAAACTGTTTTTT
clone_size: NA; j_call: TRBJ1-2; v_call: TRBV12-3/TRBV12-4; d_call: TRBD1; cdr3_aa: CASSSGTGVGYTF; cdr3_nt: TGTGCCAGCAGTTCGGGGACAGGGGTCGGCTACACCTTC
clone_size: once; j_call: TRBJ2-3; v_call: TRBV7-6; d_call: NA; cdr3_aa: CASSLGGGGPTDTQYF; cdr3_nt: TGTGCCAGCAGCTTAGGAGGTGGCGGGCCCACAGATACGCAGTATTTT